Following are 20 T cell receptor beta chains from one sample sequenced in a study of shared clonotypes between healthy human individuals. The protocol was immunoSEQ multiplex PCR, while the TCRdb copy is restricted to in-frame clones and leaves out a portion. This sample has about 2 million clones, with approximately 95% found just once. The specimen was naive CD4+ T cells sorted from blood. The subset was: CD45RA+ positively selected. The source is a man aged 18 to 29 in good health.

CDR3 loop: CAWAHGDTQYF. The CDR3 DNA is TGTGCCTGGGCTCATGGGGATACGCAGTATTTT. The chain carries TRBV30 and TRBJ2-3; D is unclear. This CDR3 region has 11 residues. Germline CDR1 GTSNPN, CDR2 SVGIG (reference sequence). V was trimmed by 5 bases and J by 6 bases, leaving 9 bases between them.

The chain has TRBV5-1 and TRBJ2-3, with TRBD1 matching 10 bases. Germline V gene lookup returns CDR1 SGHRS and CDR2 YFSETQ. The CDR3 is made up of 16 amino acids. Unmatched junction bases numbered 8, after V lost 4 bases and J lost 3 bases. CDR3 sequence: CASSTTGGFLTDTQYF. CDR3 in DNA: TGCGCCAGCAGCACGACAGGGGGCTTCCTGACAGATACGCAGTATTTT.

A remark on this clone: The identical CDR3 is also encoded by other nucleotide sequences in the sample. CDR3 amino acids: CASSPRTGANEKLFF. In DNA, the CDR3 is TGTGCCAGCTCACCACGGACAGGGGCAAATGAAAAACTGTTTTTT. The rearrangement uses TRBV18 and TRBJ1-4, with TRBD1 matching 9 bases. CDR3 length equals 15 residues. Germline V gene data show CDR1 as KGHSH and CDR2 as LQKENI. V lost 1 base, J lost 5 bases, and 2 bases stayed unmatched.

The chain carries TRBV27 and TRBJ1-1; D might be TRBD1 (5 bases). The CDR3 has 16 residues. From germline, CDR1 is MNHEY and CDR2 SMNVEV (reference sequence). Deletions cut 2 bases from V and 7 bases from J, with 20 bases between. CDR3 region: CASSLKDPGRVGEAFF. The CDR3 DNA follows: TGTGCCAGCAGTTTAAAAGACCCCGGCAGGGTGGGTGAAGCTTTCTTT.

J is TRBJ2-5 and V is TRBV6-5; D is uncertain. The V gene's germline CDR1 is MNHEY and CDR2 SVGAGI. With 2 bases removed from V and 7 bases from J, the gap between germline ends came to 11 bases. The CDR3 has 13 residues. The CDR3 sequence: CASSYSPTRTQYF. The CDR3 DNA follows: TGTGCCAGCAGTTACAGCCCCACACGGACCCAGTACTTC.

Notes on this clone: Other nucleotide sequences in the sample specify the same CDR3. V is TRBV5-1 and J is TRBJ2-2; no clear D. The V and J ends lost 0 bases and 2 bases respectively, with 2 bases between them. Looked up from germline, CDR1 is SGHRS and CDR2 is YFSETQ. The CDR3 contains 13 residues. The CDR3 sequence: CASSLGNTGELFF. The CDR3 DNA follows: TGCGCCAGCAGCTTGGGTAACACCGGGGAGCTGTTTTTT.

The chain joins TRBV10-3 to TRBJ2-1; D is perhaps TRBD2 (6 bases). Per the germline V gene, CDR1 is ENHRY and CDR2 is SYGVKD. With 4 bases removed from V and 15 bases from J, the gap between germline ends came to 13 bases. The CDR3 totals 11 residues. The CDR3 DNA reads TGTGCCATCAGTGTCCGGGGGAGTACGTTCTTC. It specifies CAISVRGSTFF.

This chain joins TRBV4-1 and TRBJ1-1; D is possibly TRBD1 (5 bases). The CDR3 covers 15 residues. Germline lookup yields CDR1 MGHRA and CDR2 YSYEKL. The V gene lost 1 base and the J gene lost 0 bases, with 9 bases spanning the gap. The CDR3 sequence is CASSQAAGMNTEAFF. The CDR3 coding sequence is TGCGCCAGCAGCCAAGCGGCAGGGATGAACACTGAAGCTTTCTTT.

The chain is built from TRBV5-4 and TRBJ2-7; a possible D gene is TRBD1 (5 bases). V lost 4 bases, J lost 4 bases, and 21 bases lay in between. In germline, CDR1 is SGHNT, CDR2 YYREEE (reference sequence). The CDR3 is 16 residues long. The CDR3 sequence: CASSPTPTQTEYEQYF. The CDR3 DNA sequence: TGTGCCAGCAGCCCTACCCCCACGCAGACAGAGTACGAGCAGTACTTC.

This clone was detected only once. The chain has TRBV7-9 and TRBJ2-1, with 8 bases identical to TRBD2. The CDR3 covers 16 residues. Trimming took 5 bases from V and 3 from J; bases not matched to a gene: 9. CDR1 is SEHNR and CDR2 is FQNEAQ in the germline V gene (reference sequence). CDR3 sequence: CASSPTAGVFYNEQFF. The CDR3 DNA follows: TGTGCCAGCAGCCCCACAGCGGGGGTCTTCTACAATGAGCAGTTCTTC. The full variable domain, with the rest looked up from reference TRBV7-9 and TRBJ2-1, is DTGVSQNPRHKITKRGQNVTFRCDPISEHNRLYWYRQTLGQGPEFLTYFQNEAQLEKSRLLSDRFSAERPKGSFSTLEIQRTEQGDSAMYLCASSPTAGVFYNEQFFGPGTRLTVL.

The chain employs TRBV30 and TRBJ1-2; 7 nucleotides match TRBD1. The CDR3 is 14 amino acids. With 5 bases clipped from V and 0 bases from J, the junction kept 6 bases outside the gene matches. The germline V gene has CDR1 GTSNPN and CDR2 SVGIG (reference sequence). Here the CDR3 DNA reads TGTGCCTGGGAAGGGACAGCCTCTAACTATGGCTACACCTTC. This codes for CAWEGTASNYGYTF.

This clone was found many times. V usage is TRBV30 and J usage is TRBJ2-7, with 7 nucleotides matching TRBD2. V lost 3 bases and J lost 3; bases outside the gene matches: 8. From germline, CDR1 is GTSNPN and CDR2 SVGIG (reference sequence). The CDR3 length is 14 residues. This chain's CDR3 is CAWSGERGFYEQYF. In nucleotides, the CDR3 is TGTGCCTGGAGCGGGGAGCGGGGTTTCTACGAGCAGTACTTC.

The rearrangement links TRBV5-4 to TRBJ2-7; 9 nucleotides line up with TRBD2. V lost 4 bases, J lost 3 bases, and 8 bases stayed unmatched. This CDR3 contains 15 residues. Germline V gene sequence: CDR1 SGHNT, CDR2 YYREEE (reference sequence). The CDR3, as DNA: TGTGCCAGCAGCCCCAGACTAGCGGAGGGCTACGAGCAGTACTTC. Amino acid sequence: CASSPRLAEGYEQYF. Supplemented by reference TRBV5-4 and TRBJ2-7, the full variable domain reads ETGVTQSPTHLIKTRGQQVTLRCSSQSGHNTVSWYQQALGQGPQFIFQYYREEENGRGNFPPRFSGLQFPNYSSELNVNALELDDSALYLCASSPRLAEGYEQYFGPGTRLTVT.

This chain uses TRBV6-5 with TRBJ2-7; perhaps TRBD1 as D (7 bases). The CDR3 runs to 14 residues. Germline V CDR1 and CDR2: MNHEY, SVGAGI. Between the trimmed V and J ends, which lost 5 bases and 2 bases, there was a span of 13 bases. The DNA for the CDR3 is TGTGCCAGCAGTCCGGACAGGAGGGCCTACGAGCAGTACTTC. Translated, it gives CASSPDRRAYEQYF.

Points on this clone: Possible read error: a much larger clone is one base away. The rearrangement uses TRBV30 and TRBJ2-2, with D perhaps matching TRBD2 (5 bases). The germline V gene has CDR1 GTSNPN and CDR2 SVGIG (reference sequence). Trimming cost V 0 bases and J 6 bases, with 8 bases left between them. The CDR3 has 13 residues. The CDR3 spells CAWSVHGAGELFF. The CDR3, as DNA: TGTGCCTGGAGTGTACACGGGGCCGGGGAGCTGTTTTTT.

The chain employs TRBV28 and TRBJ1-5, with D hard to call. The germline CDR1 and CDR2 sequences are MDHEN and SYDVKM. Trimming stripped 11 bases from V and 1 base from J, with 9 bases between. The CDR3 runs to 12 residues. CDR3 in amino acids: CAAGASNQPQHF. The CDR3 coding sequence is TGTGCCGCAGGAGCCAGCAATCAGCCCCAGCATTTT.

The DNA of the CDR3 is TGTGCCAGCAGCTTGGACGGGGCTGAAGCTTTCTTT. This sequence encodes CASSLDGAEAFF. The V gene is TRBV7-6, the J gene TRBJ1-1; no definite D call. The CDR3 sequence is 12 residues long. Per the germline V gene, CDR1 is SGHVS and CDR2 is FNYEAQ. V lost 3 bases to trimming and J lost 6 bases, with 8 bases between them.

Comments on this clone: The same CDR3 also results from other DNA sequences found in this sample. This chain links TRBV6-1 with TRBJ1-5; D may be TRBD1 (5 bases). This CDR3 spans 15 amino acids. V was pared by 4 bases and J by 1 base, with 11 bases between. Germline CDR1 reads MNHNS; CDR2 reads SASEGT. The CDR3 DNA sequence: TGTGCCAGCAGTGTGGGGGGAGGAAGCAATCAGCCCCAGCATTTT. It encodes CASSVGGGSNQPQHF.

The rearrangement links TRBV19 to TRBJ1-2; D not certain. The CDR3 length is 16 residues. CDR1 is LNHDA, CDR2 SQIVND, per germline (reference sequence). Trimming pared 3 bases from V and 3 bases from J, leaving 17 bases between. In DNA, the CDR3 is TGTGCCAGTAGTATGCCGCCACAACGGTGGGACTATGGCTACACCTTC. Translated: CASSMPPQRWDYGYTF.

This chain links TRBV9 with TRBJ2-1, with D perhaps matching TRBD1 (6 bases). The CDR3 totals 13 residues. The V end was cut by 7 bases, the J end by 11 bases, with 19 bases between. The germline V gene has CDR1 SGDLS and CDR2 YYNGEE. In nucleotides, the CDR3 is TGTGCCAGCGCCAACATGAAGGGGGACAAGCAGTTCTTC. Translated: CASANMKGDKQFF. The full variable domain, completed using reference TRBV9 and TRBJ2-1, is DSGVTQTPKHLITATGQRVTLRCSPRSGDLSVYWYQQSLDQGLQFLIQYYNGEERAKGNILERFSAQQFPDLHSELNLSSLELGDSALYFCASANMKGDKQFFGPGTRLTVL.